These 16 T cell receptor beta chains originate from one sample sequenced in a study of T cells in localized non-small cell lung cancer. Some clones are missing from TCRdb's copy, which holds only in-frame ones; the method was immunoSEQ multiplex PCR. The sample includes just under 20,000 clones, 75% to 90% of them seen just once. Sequencing was performed on peripheral blood, taken before any cancer treatment. These receptors were taken from a man aged 40-75 years with stage I lung adenocarcinoma.

CDR3 bases: TGTGCCAGCAGCTTAGCGTTAGTTGAGCAGTTCTTC. Protein product: CASSLALVEQFF. The chain combines TRBV7-2 with TRBJ2-1; D gene unclear. This CDR3 spans 12 amino acids. Trimming removed 0 bases at V and 9 bases at J, with 6 bases between. Per the germline V gene, CDR1 is SGHTA and CDR2 is FQGNSA.

This chain links TRBV6-1 with TRBJ1-2; D uncertain. V was shortened by 5 bases and J by 0 bases, with 13 bases between the two germline ends. The CDR3 is 15 amino acids. Per the germline V gene, CDR1 is MNHNS and CDR2 is SASEGT. CDR3 in DNA: TGTGCCAGCAGTACGGAAGGGAGTTCTAACTATGGCTACACCTTC. Translation gives CASSTEGSSNYGYTF.

The sample holds one count of this clone. This rearrangement joins TRBV7-9 to TRBJ2-6; no definite D call. Germline loops: CDR1 SEHNR, CDR2 FQNEAQ (reference sequence). The V and J ends lost 5 bases and 3 bases respectively, with 11 bases between them. The length of the CDR3 is 15 residues. This CDR3 is CASSDGLSGANVLTF. Here the CDR3 DNA reads TGTGCCAGCAGCGACGGATTGAGTGGGGCCAACGTCCTGACTTTC.

The gene calls are TRBV7-3 and TRBJ1-1; D gene uncertain. This CDR3 has 16 amino acids. Germline V gene sequence: CDR1 SGHTA, CDR2 FQGTGA. V lost 0 bases and J 4 bases, leaving 15 bases between the germline ends. The CDR3 region has the DNA TGTGCCAGCAGCTTAACCCCCTCGACCGGCGGCACTGAAGCTTTCTTT. It is translated as CASSLTPSTGGTEAFF.

This chain joins TRBV6-1 and TRBJ2-1, with 7 bases matching TRBD2. CDR1 and CDR2 (germline): MNHNS, SASEGT. The V segment lost 7 bases and the J segment 2 bases; nucleotides outside the gene matches: 5. CDR3 length: 14 residues. The CDR3 spells CASNFGTTYNEQFF. In DNA, the CDR3 is TGTGCCAGCAACTTCGGGACTACCTACAATGAGCAGTTCTTC.

CDR3 in amino acids: CASSRTGTHHNEQFF. DNA for the CDR3: TGTGCCAGCAGTCGTACCGGGACCCACCACAATGAGCAGTTCTTC. This rearrangement joins TRBV6-5 to TRBJ2-1; D tentatively reads TRBD1 or TRBD2 (5 bases each). Per the germline V gene, CDR1 is MNHEY and CDR2 is SVGAGI. V was cut by 5 bases and J by 5 bases, with 16 bases left in between. The CDR3 loop spans 15 amino acids.

V and J are TRBV6-6 and TRBJ1-5; 7 bases map to TRBD1. This CDR3 has 15 residues. In germline, CDR1 is MNHNY, CDR2 SVGAGI (reference sequence). The V gene end was trimmed by 7 bases and the J gene end by 6 bases; junction bases not matched to a gene: 12. The CDR3 protein is CASIPGGGKGQPQHF. In DNA form, the CDR3 reads TGTGCCAGCATACCAGGGGGAGGGAAAGGTCAGCCCCAGCATTTT.

DNA of the CDR3: TGTGCCAGCAGCCAAGATTCGTTGACTGACGGGTATGGCTACACCTTC. Protein product: CASSQDSLTDGYGYTF. This rearrangement joins TRBV4-2 to TRBJ1-2; no firm D call. The CDR3 has 16 residues. Trimming left V 0 bases short and J 5 bases short, with 16 bases between. Germline V CDR1 and CDR2: LGHNA, YNFKEQ.

Points on this clone: The sample carries other DNA sequences with the same CDR3. CDR3 DNA: TGCAGCGTATGGGGGCGGGGGGGCTACAATGAGCAGTTCTTC. It codes for CSVWGRGGYNEQFF. The chain joins TRBV29-1 to TRBJ2-1; 9 bases map to TRBD2. Trimming took 6 bases from V and 3 from J; bases not matched to a gene: 6. The germline V gene has CDR1 SQVTM and CDR2 ANQGSEA. This CDR3 has 14 residues.

V and J are TRBV5-1 and TRBJ2-2, with a tentative D call TRBD1 (6 bases). The CDR3 runs to 15 residues. Germline V gives CDR1 SGHRS, CDR2 YFSETQ. The germline V and J ends were trimmed by 4 bases and 0 bases, with 10 bases remaining between them. The CDR3 nucleotides are TGCGCCAGCAGCCCGACAGGCTCGAACACCGGGGAGCTGTTTTTT. It encodes CASSPTGSNTGELFF.

J is TRBJ2-2 and V is TRBV7-7; D is unclear. The germline V gene encodes CDR1 SSHAT and CDR2 FNYEAQ (reference sequence). The CDR3 has 14 residues. V dropped 1 base and J dropped 0 bases, with 3 bases sitting between them. CDR3: CASSLGANTGELFF. In nucleotides, the CDR3 is TGTGCCAGCAGCTTAGGCGCGAACACCGGGGAGCTGTTTTTT.

The V gene is TRBV18, the J gene TRBJ2-4; TRBD1 matches at 9 bases. CDR1 KGHSH and CDR2 LQKENI come from the germline V gene. V shed 5 bases and J 8 bases; nucleotides not matched to a gene: 7. The CDR3 sequence is 14 residues long. The CDR3 sequence: CASSATQGADIQYF. For the CDR3, the DNA is TGTGCCAGCTCAGCTACACAGGGGGCGGACATTCAGTACTTC.

The count of this clone is one. V and J are TRBV15 and TRBJ2-3; D is ambiguous. The CDR3 length is 14 residues. V lost 5 bases and J 2 bases, leaving 11 bases between the germline ends. Germline V gene lookup returns CDR1 LNHNV and CDR2 YYDKDF (reference sequence). CDR3 protein: CATSPRVTTDTQYF. CDR3 DNA: TGTGCCACCAGCCCCCGGGTGACCACAGATACGCAGTATTTT.

This clone was counted once. Relative to the germline gene, one junction end is altered; a read error may explain this. The rearrangement links TRBV20-1 to TRBJ2-4; 9 bases map to TRBD2. The germline CDR1 and CDR2 sequences are DFQATT and SNEGSKA (reference sequence). The CDR3 is 9 residues long. CDR3 bases: TGCAGCGCGGGGGGGCCGGGGAACTTC. Its protein is CSAGGPGNF.

The chain employs TRBV21-1 and TRBJ2-7. TRBV21-1 is listed as a pseudogene. The length of the CDR3 is 13 residues. The CDR3 DNA sequence: TGTGCCAGCAGCAAAAAGACCCGTCCCGAGCAGTACTTC. Its protein product is CASSKKTRPEQYF.

The CDR3 region has the DNA TGTGCCAGCTCACCTCCGGGACTAGCGGGAGGGTACAATGAGCAGTTCTTC. Amino acids: CASSPPGLAGGYNEQFF. J is TRBJ2-1 and V is TRBV18, with 16 bases lining up with TRBD2. CDR1 KGHSH and CDR2 LQKENI come from the germline V gene. This CDR3 is 17 amino acids long. Trimming cost V 3 bases and J 4 bases; bases outside gene matches: 3.